Listed below are T cell receptor beta chains from one sample, sequenced in a study of cytomegalovirus exposure and HLA in healthy donors. Profiling relied on immunoSEQ multiplex PCR, and the TCRdb table lists in-frame clones only, not all of them. The table lists 76,000 or so clones, around 80% of them singletons. Material: PBMCs. The receptors stem from a man under 40 in good health and CMV-seronegative. Each CDR3 is given with its conserved first and last residue. The D gene is left open where the match is weak. Size tells how often a clone was seen (once, few, many) or the class of an expanded clone, and some rows leave it out.

v_call,j_call,d_call,clone_size,cdr3_nt,cdr3_aa
TRBV5-1,TRBJ2-1,TRBD2,NA,TGCGCCAGCAGCTCCCTCACACTAGCGGAAACCTACAATGAGCAGTTCTTC,CASSSLTLAETYNEQFF
TRBV28,TRBJ1-2,TRBD1,NA,TGTGCCAGCAGTCTGGGGACAGAGAACTATGGCTACACCTTC,CASSLGTENYGYTF
TRBV5-1,TRBJ1-1,TRBD1,few,TGCGCCAGCAGCTCTGGGGACAGGCGGGGCACTGAAGCTTTCTTT,CASSSGDRRGTEAFF
TRBV7-8,TRBJ2-5,TRBD2,few,TGTGCCAGCAGCCCCGGACTAGCGGGGATGTACCAAGAGACCCAGTACTTC,CASSPGLAGMYQETQYF
TRBV11-2,TRBJ1-5,NA,NA,TGTGCCAGCAGCTTGAGGGTGGACAGTACTAGCAATCAGCCCCAGCATTTT,CASSLRVDSTSNQPQHF
TRBV27,TRBJ2-2,NA,NA,TGTGCCAGCAGTCCCCCGCCCCCTGGGGCAGGGACCGGGGAGCTGTTTTTT,CASSPPPPGAGTGELFF
TRBV7-9,TRBJ1-5,TRBD1,once,TGTGCCAGCAGCTTAGGGGGACAGGGGAATCAGCCCCAGCATTTT,CASSLGGQGNQPQHF
TRBV5-4,TRBJ1-6,NA,NA,TGTGCCAGCAGCTTACGGGGTGGCGGTTCACCCCTCCACTTT,CASSLRGGGSPLHF
TRBV11-3,TRBJ1-6,TRBD1,NA,TGTGCCAGCAGCCCCCAAAAGGGGACAGGGAGGGACTCACCCCTCCACTTT,CASSPQKGTGRDSPLHF
TRBV5-1,TRBJ2-7,NA,NA,TGCGCCAGCAGTGCGGGGAGCTCCTACGAGCAGTACTTC,CASSAGSSYEQYF
TRBV5-6,TRBJ1-6,TRBD1,NA,TGTGCCAGCAGCTTGGGTTGGACAGGGGGAAATTCACCCCTCCACTTT,CASSLGWTGGNSPLHF
TRBV5-1,TRBJ1-2,TRBD1,NA,TGCGCCAGCAGCACAGGGACAGAAGTATCCTACACCTTC,CASSTGTEVSYTF
TRBV4-3,TRBJ2-7,TRBD1,NA,TGCGCCAGCAGCCAAGGCACAGGGGGCTCCTACGAGCAGTACTTC,CASSQGTGGSYEQYF
TRBV4-3,TRBJ2-3,TRBD2,NA,TGCGCCAGCAGCCAAGATCTAGCGGGAAAGGGAGATACGCAGTATTTT,CASSQDLAGKGDTQYF
TRBV28,TRBJ2-7,TRBD2,NA,TGTGCCAGCAGTTCCGGGACTAGCGGGGCTTCGTTAGACGAGCAGTACTTC,CASSSGTSGASLDEQYF
TRBV6-5,TRBJ1-5,TRBD1,NA,TGTGCCAGCAGTTACTCCCTGGACAGGCGTCAGCCCCAGCATTTT,CASSYSLDRRQPQHF
TRBV9,TRBJ1-1,TRBD1,NA,TGTGCCAGCAGCGAACAGGGGCTTGGAACTGAAGCTTTCTTT,CASSEQGLGTEAFF
TRBV7-9,TRBJ1-1,NA,NA,TGTGCCAGCGGGACATCGAACACTGAAGCTTTCTTT,CASGTSNTEAFF
TRBV28,TRBJ1-4,NA,NA,TGTGCCAGCAGTTTTACAGGGTCGGGTGAAAAACTGTTTTTT,CASSFTGSGEKLFF
TRBV2,TRBJ1-2,NA,NA,TGTGCCAGCTGGAGGGGAGAAGGGAGAGGCTATGGCTACACCTTC,CASWRGEGRGYGYTF
TRBV6-4,TRBJ1-5,NA,NA,TGTGCCAGCAGTGAAGGGGGGGAAGGACAGCCCCAGCATTTT,CASSEGGEGQPQHF
TRBV7-2,TRBJ1-2,NA,NA,TGTGCCAGCAGCTTAGCGGGCCGAACATATGGCTACACCTTC,CASSLAGRTYGYTF
TRBV5-1,TRBJ2-5,NA,NA,TGCGCCAGCAGCCTGGAGGGCAGGGGAGGGGAGACCCAGTACTTC,CASSLEGRGGETQYF
TRBV20-1,TRBJ2-3,NA,NA,TGCAGTGCCCCCCGGAGGGATACGCAGTATTTT,CSAPRRDTQYF
TRBV5-1,TRBJ1-1,NA,NA,TGCGCCAGCAGCTTGGGAGGAGACTGTGAAGCTTTCTTT,CASSLGGDCEAFF
TRBV27,TRBJ2-1,TRBD2,NA,TGTGCCAGCAGTTCTAAATGGACTAGCGGCCCCATCGAGCAGTTCTTC,CASSSKWTSGPIEQFF
TRBV30,TRBJ2-7,TRBD2,NA,TGTGCCTGGAGCACCCTTACAGGGACTAGCCTTTGGGAACACGAGCAGTACTTC,CAWSTLTGTSLWEHEQYF
TRBV30,TRBJ1-5,NA,many,TGTGCCTGGAGACTCCAAAAAACTCAGCCCCAGCATTTT,CAWRLQKTQPQHF
TRBV19,TRBJ2-5,TRBD1,NA,TGTGCCACCACAACCGGGACAGGGGGCCTTGGGACCCAGTACTTC,CATTTGTGGLGTQYF
TRBV4-2,TRBJ2-7,NA,NA,TGTGCCAGCAGCCAAGGACAGGTTTTCGGCTACGAGCAGTACTTC,CASSQGQVFGYEQYF
TRBV19,TRBJ2-7,NA,NA,TGTGCCAGTCGAGGCAGCTCCTACGAGCAGTACTTC,CASRGSSYEQYF
TRBV30,TRBJ2-1,TRBD1,NA,TGTGCCTGGCGGACAGGGAACTACAATGAGCAGTTCTTC,CAWRTGNYNEQFF
TRBV7-8,TRBJ2-3,NA,once,TGTGCCAGCAGCTTAGCGCGGGGAGATACGCAGTATTTT,CASSLARGDTQYF
TRBV6-1,TRBJ2-1,TRBD1,NA,TGTGCCAGCAGTGAATTTGCAGGACAGGGAGGCGATGAGCAGTTCTTC,CASSEFAGQGGDEQFF
TRBV9,TRBJ2-7,NA,NA,TGTGCCAGCAGCGAGGGGGTTACCTACGAGCAGTACTTC,CASSEGVTYEQYF
TRBV6-6,TRBJ2-7,NA,NA,TGTGCCAGCACTCCGGGTGGGGCGGGGTCCTACGAGCAGTACTTC,CASTPGGAGSYEQYF
TRBV7-2,TRBJ2-1,NA,once,TGTGCCAGCAGCCAAGCGGACCTAAATTGGAATGAGCAGTTCTTC,CASSQADLNWNEQFF
TRBV18,TRBJ2-7,NA,NA,TGTGCCAGCTCACCTGCGAACTTAGAGCAGTACTTC,CASSPANLEQYF
TRBV30,TRBJ2-5,NA,few,TGTGCCTGGAGTGTCAGATTGAAGACCCAGTACTTC,CAWSVRLKTQYF
TRBV4-2,TRBJ2-7,NA,NA,TGTGCCAGCAGACAAAGCTCAGGTGAACCCTACGAGCAGTACTTC,CASRQSSGEPYEQYF
TRBV9,TRBJ2-7,NA,NA,TGTGCCAGCAGCCCTACCGGGTCCCATACCTACGAGCAGTACTTC,CASSPTGSHTYEQYF
TRBV6-1,TRBJ1-2,NA,NA,TGTGCCACCCGGGGGGGGAACTATGGCTACACCTTC,CATRGGNYGYTF
TRBV27,TRBJ2-3,TRBD2,NA,TGTGCCAGCGGTCCCGGGACTATCCTCGGAGATACGCAGTATTTT,CASGPGTILGDTQYF
TRBV5-6,TRBJ1-1,NA,NA,TGTGCCAGCAGCCTGCTAGGACAGTCGGAGAACACTGAAGCTTTCTTT,CASSLLGQSENTEAFF
TRBV10-2,TRBJ2-7,TRBD1,NA,TGCGCCAGCAGTGAGATGGGGACAGGGCCCTACGAGCAGTACTTC,CASSEMGTGPYEQYF
TRBV9,TRBJ2-3,NA,once,TGTGCCAGCAGCGTAGGGGCCCCGTCCACGCAGTATTTT,CASSVGAPSTQYF
TRBV7-2,TRBJ1-3,NA,many,TGTGCCAGCAGTCCCGGGGCTGGAAACACCATATATTTT,CASSPGAGNTIYF
TRBV27,TRBJ2-2,NA,NA,TGTGCCAGCAATGGGGCCACCGGGGAGCTGTTTTTT,CASNGATGELFF
TRBV7-8,TRBJ2-5,TRBD2,NA,TGTGCCAGCAGCTGGACTAGCGGCCAAGAGACCCAGTACTTC,CASSWTSGQETQYF
TRBV29-1,TRBJ1-2,NA,NA,TGCAGCGTTGAAGGTCGACAGTGGGGCTACACCTTC,CSVEGRQWGYTF
TRBV5-4,TRBJ2-7,NA,NA,TGTGCCAGCAGCTTTCTAGGCGGGTCCTCCTACGAGCAGTACTTC,CASSFLGGSSYEQYF
TRBV5-4,TRBJ2-7,TRBD1,NA,TGTGCCAGCAGCCGGCAGGGGGACGAGCAGTACTTC,CASSRQGDEQYF
TRBV30,TRBJ2-2,NA,NA,TGTGCCTGGAGACCCCCAGGTCACCTTGTCACCGGGGAGCTGTTTTTT,CAWRPPGHLVTGELFF
TRBV7-2,TRBJ2-7,TRBD1,once,TGTGCCAGCAGCCAACAGGGGGCCCCCTCCTACGAGCAGTACTTC,CASSQQGAPSYEQYF
TRBV9,TRBJ2-1,NA,NA,TGTGCCAGCAGCCAATTACAGGGCTTTACCTCCTACAATGAGCAGTTCTTC,CASSQLQGFTSYNEQFF
TRBV7-8,TRBJ2-6,TRBD1,NA,TGTGCCAGCAGCTTTAATCGGGACAGGGGTATTTCTGGGGCCAACGTCCTGACTTTC,CASSFNRDRGISGANVLTF
TRBV27,TRBJ2-2,TRBD1,once,TGTGCCAGCAGCGACCGACAGGGGGCTGACGGGGAGCTGTTTTTT,CASSDRQGADGELFF